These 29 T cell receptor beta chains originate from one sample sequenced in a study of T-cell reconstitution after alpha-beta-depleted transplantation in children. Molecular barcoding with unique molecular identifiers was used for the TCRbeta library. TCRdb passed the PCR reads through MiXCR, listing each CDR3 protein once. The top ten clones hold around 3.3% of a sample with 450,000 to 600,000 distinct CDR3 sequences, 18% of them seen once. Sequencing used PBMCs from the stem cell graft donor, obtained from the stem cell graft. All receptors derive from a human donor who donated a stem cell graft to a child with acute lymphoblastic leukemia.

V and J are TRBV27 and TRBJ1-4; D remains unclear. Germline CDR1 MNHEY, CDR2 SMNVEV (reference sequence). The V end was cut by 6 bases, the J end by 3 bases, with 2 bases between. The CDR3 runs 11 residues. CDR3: CASRSNEKLFF. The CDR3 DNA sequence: TGTGCCAGCAGATCTAATGAAAAACTGTTTTTT. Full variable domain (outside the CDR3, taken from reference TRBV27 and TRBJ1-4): EAQVTQNPRYLITVTGKKLTVTCSQNMNHEYMSWYRQDPGLGLRQIYYSMNVEVTDKGDVPEGYKVSRKEKRNFPLILESPSPNQTSLYFCASRSNEKLFFGSGTQLSVL.

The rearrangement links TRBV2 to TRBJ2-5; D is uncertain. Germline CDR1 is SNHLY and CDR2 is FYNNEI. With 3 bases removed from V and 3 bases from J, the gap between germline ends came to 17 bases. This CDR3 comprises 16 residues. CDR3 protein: CASSDTAGPAEETQYF. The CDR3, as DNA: TGTGCCAGCAGTGATACCGCAGGCCCCGCCGAAGAGACCCAGTACTTC.

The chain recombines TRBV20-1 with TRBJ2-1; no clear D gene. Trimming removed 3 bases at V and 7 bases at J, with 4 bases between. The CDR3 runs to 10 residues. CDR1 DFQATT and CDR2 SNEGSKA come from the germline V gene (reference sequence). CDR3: CSASWNEQFF. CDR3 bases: TGCAGTGCTAGCTGGAATGAGCAGTTCTTC.

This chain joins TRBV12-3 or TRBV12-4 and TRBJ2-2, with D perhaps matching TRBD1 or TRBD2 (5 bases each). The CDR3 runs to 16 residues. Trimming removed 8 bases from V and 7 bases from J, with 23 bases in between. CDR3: CASCPGPPRTGGELFF. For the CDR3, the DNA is TGTGCCAGCTGCCCGGGACCCCCAAGGACTGGCGGGGAGCTGTTTTTT.

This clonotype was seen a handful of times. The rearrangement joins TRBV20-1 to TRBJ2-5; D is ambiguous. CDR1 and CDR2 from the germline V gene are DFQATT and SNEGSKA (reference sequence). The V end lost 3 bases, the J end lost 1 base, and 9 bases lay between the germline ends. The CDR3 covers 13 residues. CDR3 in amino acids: CSARFQRQETQYF. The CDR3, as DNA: TGCAGTGCTAGGTTCCAGCGCCAAGAGACCCAGTACTTC.

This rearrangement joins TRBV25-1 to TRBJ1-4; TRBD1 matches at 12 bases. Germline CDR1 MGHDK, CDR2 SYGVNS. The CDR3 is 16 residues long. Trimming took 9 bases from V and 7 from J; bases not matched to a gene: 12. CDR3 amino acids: CASHRDRGLISEKLFF. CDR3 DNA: TGTGCCAGTCACCGGGACAGGGGGCTTATAAGTGAAAAACTGTTTTTT.

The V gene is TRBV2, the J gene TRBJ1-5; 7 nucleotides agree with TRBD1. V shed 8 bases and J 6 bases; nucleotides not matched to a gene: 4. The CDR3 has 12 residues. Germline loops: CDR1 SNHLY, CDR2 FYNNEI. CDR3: CASDREGQPQHF. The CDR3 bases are TGTGCCAGCGACAGGGAGGGTCAGCCCCAGCATTTT.

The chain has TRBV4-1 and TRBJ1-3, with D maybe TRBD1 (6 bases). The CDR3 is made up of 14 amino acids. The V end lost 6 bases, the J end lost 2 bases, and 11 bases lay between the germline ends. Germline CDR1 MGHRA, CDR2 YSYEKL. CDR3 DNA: TGCGCCAGCAGTAGGGGGGTGCCTGGAAACACCATATATTTT. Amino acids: CASSRGVPGNTIYF.

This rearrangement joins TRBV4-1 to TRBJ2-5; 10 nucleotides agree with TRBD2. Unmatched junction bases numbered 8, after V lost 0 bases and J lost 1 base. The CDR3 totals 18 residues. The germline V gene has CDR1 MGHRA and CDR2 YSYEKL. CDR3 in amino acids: CASSQDSASGGLQETQYF. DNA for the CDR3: TGCGCCAGCAGCCAAGATTCGGCTAGCGGGGGCCTCCAAGAGACCCAGTACTTC.

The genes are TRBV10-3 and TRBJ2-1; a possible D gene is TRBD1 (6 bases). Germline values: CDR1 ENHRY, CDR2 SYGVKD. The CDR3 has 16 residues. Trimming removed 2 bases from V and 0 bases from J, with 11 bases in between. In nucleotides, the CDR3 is TGTGCCATCAGTGAGCTTGGACAGAACTCCTACAATGAGCAGTTCTTC. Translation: CAISELGQNSYNEQFF.

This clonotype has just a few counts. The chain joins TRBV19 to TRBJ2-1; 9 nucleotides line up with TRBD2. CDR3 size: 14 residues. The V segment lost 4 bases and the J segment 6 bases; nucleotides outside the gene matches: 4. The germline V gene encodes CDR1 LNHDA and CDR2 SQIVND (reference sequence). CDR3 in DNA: TGTGCCAGTAGTAATGGCGGGAGGGCCAATGAGCAGTTCTTC. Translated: CASSNGGRANEQFF. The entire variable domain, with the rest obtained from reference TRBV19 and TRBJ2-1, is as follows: DGGITQSPKYLFRKEGQNVTLSCEQNLNHDAMYWYRQDPGQGLRLIYYSQIVNDFQKGDIAEGYSVSREKKESFPLTVTSAQKNPTAFYLCASSNGGRANEQFFGPGTRLTVL.

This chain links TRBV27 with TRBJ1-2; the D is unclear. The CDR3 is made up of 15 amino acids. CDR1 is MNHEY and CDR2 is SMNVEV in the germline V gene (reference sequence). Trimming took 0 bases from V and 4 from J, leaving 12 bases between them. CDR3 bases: TGTGCCAGCAGTTTATCTCGTGGTGGAGTCTATGGCTACACCTTC. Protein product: CASSLSRGGVYGYTF.

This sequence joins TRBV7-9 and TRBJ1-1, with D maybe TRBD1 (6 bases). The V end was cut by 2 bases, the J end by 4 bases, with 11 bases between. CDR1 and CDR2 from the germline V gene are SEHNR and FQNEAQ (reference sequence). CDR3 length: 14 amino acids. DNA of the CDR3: TGTGCCAGCAGCTTATACAGGGCGGTCACTGAAGCTTTCTTT. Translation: CASSLYRAVTEAFF.

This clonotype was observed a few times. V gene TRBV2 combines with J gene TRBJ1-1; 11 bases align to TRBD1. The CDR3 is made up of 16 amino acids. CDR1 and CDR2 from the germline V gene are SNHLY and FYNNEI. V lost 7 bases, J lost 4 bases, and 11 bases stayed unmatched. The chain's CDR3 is CASKGQGGRKSTEAFF. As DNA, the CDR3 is TGTGCCAGCAAGGGACAGGGGGGTAGGAAGAGCACTGAAGCTTTCTTT.

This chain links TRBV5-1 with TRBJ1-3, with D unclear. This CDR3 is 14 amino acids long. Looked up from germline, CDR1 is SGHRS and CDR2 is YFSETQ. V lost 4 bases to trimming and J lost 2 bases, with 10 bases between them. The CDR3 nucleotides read TGCGCCAGCAGCCCGGGAGCACCTGGAAACACCATATATTTT. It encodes CASSPGAPGNTIYF. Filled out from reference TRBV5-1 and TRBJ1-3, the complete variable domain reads KAGVTQTPRYLIKTRGQQVTLSCSPISGHRSVSWYQQTPGQGLQFLFEYFSETQRNKGNFPGRFSGRQFSNSRSEMNVSTLELGDSALYLCASSPGAPGNTIYFGEGSWLTVV.

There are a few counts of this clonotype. CDR3 residues: CASSYTWDEQYF. CDR3 bases: TGTGCCAGCAGTTACACTTGGGACGAGCAGTACTTC. V gene TRBV6-2 or TRBV6-3 combines with J gene TRBJ2-7; D gene ambiguous. The CDR3 loop spans 12 amino acids. The ends were cut back, 2 bases at V and 5 bases at J, with 7 bases in the middle. CDR1 and CDR2 from the germline V gene are MNHEY and SVGEGT.

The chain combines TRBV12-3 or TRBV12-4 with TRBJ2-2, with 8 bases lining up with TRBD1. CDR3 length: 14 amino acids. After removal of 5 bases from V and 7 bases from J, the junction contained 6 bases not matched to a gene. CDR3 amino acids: CASSRTGTSGELFF. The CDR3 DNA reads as TGTGCCAGCAGTCGGACAGGGACGAGCGGGGAGCTGTTTTTT.

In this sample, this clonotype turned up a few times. Here the CDR3 DNA reads TGTGCCAGCAGCTTATCCGCGAGTGAGCAGTTCTTC. Encoded protein: CASSLSASEQFF. V is TRBV7-9 and J is TRBJ2-1; D remains ambiguous. Trimming stripped 2 bases from V and 9 bases from J, with 8 bases between. This CDR3 spans 12 amino acids. Germline assignment: CDR1 SEHNR and CDR2 FQNEAQ (reference sequence).

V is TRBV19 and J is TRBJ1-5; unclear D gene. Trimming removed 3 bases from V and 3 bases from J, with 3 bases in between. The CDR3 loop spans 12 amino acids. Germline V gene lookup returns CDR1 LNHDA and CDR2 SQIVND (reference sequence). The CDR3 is CASSMNNQPQHF. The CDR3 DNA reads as TGTGCCAGTAGTATGAACAATCAGCCCCAGCATTTT.

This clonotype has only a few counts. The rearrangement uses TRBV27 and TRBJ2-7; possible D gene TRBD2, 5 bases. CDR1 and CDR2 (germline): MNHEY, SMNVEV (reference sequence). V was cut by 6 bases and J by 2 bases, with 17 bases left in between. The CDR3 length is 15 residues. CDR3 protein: CASRDSSNPTYEQYF. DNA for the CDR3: TGTGCCAGCAGGGACTCCTCCAATCCTACCTACGAGCAGTACTTC.

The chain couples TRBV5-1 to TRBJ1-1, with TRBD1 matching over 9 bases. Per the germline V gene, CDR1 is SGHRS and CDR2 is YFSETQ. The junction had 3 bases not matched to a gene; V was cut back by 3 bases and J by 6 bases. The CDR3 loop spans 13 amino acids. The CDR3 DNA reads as TGCGCCAGCAGCTGGGGGGACAGGGCTGAAGCTTTCTTT. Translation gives CASSWGDRAEAFF.

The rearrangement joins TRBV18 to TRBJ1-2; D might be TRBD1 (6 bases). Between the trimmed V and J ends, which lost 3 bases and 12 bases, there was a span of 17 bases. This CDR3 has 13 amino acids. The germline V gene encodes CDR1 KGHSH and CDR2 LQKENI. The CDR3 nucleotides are TGTGCCAGCTCACCCCTGGACAGACCCGGGAACACCTTC. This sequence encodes CASSPLDRPGNTF.

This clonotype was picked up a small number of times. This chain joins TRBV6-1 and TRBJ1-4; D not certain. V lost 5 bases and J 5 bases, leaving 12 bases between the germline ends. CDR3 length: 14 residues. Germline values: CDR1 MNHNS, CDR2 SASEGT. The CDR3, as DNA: TGTGCCAGCAGTCCCAGGTTCCCCAATGAAAAACTGTTTTTT. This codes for CASSPRFPNEKLFF.

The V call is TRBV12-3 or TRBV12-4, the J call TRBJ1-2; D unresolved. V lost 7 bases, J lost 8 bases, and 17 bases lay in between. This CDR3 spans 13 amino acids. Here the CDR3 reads CASTPYSMIGYTF. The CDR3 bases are TGTGCCAGCACTCCCTATAGTATGATAGGCTACACCTTC.

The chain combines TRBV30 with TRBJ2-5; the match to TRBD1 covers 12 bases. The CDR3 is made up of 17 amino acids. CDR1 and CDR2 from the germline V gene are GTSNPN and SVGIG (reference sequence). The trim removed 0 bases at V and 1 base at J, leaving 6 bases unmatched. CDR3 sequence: CAWSVGWGQGAQETQYF. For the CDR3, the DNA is TGTGCCTGGAGTGTTGGGTGGGGACAGGGGGCCCAAGAGACCCAGTACTTC.

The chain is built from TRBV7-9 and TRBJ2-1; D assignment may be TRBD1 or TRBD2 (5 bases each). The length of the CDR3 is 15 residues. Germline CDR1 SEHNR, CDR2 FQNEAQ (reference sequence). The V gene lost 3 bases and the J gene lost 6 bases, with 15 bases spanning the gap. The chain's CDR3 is CASSFLQGEVNEQFF. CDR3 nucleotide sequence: TGTGCCAGCAGCTTCCTCCAGGGAGAAGTCAATGAGCAGTTCTTC. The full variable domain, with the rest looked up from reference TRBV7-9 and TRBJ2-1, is DTGVSQNPRHKITKRGQNVTFRCDPISEHNRLYWYRQTLGQGPEFLTYFQNEAQLEKSRLLSDRFSAERPKGSFSTLEIQRTEQGDSAMYLCASSFLQGEVNEQFFGPGTRLTVL.

CDR3 amino acids: CASGGHGSSNQPQHF. CDR3 DNA: TGTGCCAGTGGGGGGCATGGGTCGAGCAATCAGCCCCAGCATTTT. V gene TRBV12-3 or TRBV12-4 combines with J gene TRBJ1-5, with a tentative D call TRBD1 (6 bases). The CDR3 has 15 residues. The ends were cut back, 9 bases at V and 1 base at J, with 16 bases in the middle.

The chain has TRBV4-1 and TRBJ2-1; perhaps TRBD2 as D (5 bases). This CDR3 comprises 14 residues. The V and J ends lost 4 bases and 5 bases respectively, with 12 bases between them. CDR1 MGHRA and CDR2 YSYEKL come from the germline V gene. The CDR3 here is CASSPDYLHNEQFF. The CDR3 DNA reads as TGCGCCAGCAGCCCCGACTATCTCCACAATGAGCAGTTCTTC.

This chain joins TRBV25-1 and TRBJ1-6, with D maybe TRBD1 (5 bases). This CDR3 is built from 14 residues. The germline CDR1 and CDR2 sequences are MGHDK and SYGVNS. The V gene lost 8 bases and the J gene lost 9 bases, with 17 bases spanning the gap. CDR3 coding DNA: TGTGCCAGCGGAGGGGAGGGAGTTTCTTCACCCCTCCACTTT. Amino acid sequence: CASGGEGVSSPLHF. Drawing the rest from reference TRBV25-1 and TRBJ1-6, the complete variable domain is EADIYQTPRYLVIGTGKKITLECSQTMGHDKMYWYQQDPGMELHLIHYSYGVNSTEKGDLSSESTVSRIRTEHFPLTLESARPSHTSQYLCASGGEGVSSPLHFGNGTRLTVT.